The 12 T cell receptor beta chains listed next were all sequenced from one sample in a study of blood T cell repertoires in COVID-19. Repertoires were generated with immunoSEQ multiplex PCR, while TCRdb's copy carries only in-frame clones and drops some. Of approximately 50,000 clones in the sample, over 75% were seen once. The specimen was peripheral blood. Every receptor here comes from a man in his forties or fifties with active COVID-19.

The V call is TRBV4-3, the J call TRBJ1-3, with D unresolved. The V and J ends lost 0 bases and 3 bases respectively, with 6 bases between them. CDR1 LGHNA and CDR2 YSLEER come from the germline V gene. The CDR3 sequence is 14 residues long. The CDR3 here is CASSQERYGNTIYF. The CDR3 DNA follows: TGCGCCAGCAGCCAAGAACGGTATGGAAACACCATATATTTT.

The gene calls are TRBV15 and TRBJ1-5; D might be TRBD1 (5 bases). This CDR3 comprises 15 residues. Germline CDR1 reads LNHNV; CDR2 reads YYDKDF (reference sequence). Trimming left V 1 base short and J 0 bases short, with 7 bases between. CDR3 bases: TGTGCCACCAGCAGAGGACAGCCTAGCAATCAGCCCCAGCATTTT. Its protein is CATSRGQPSNQPQHF. Full variable domain (rest looked up from reference TRBV15 and TRBJ1-5): DAMVIQNPRYQVTQFGKPVTLSCSQTLNHNVMYWYQQKSSQAPKLLFHYYDKDFNNEADTPDNFQSRRPNTSFCFLDIRSPGLGDTAMYLCATSRGQPSNQPQHFGDGTRLSIL.

The rearrangement joins TRBV24-1 to TRBJ1-5, with D perhaps TRBD1 (5 bases). In germline, CDR1 is KGHDR, CDR2 SFDVKD. Trimming pared 9 bases from V and 5 bases from J, leaving 13 bases between. This CDR3 comprises 13 residues. CDR3 amino acids: CATAGPADQPQHF. The CDR3 nucleotides are TGTGCCACCGCGGGACCAGCCGATCAGCCCCAGCATTTT.

In regard to this clone: Other DNA sequences in the sample encode the same CDR3. The V gene is TRBV3-1 (or the pseudogene TRBV3-2), the J gene TRBJ1-5; D is uncertain. V shed 1 base and J shed 2 bases, with 6 bases lying between them. CDR3 size: 14 residues. Germline CDR1 LGHDT, CDR2 YNNKEL (reference sequence). The CDR3 DNA reads TGTGCCAGCAGCCAAGCATCGGGCAATCAGCCCCAGCATTTT. This gives the protein CASSQASGNQPQHF.

The rearrangement uses TRBV4-1 and TRBJ1-1, with TRBD1 as a possible D gene (5 bases). Deletions cut 2 bases from V and 4 bases from J, with 8 bases between. This CDR3 spans 13 amino acids. Germline V gene lookup returns CDR1 MGHRA and CDR2 YSYEKL. The CDR3 sequence: CASSQQGSTEAFF. CDR3 sequence (DNA): TGCGCCAGCAGCCAACAGGGAAGCACTGAAGCTTTCTTT.

The chain carries TRBV5-4 and TRBJ1-1, with TRBD1 as a possible D gene (5 bases). Trimming cost V 4 bases and J 0 bases, with 16 bases left between them. The V gene's germline CDR1 is SGHNT and CDR2 YYREEE (reference sequence). The CDR3 totals 16 residues. The CDR3 spells CASSPEGAYMNTEAFF. For the CDR3, the DNA is TGTGCCAGCAGCCCAGAAGGGGCCTATATGAACACTGAAGCTTTCTTT.

V is TRBV5-6 and J is TRBJ1-1; D unclear. Germline-derived CDR1 and CDR2 are SGHDT and YYEEEE. The CDR3 consists of 17 residues. V was trimmed by 2 bases and J by 8 bases, leaving 25 bases between them. The CDR3 DNA is TGTGCCAGCAGCTTTCTGGACCGAAGCCCGTCGGGGTTCGAAGCTTTCTTT. Amino acids: CASSFLDRSPSGFEAFF.

The chain combines TRBV29-1 with TRBJ2-7, with a tentative D call TRBD1 (6 bases). Germline V lookup: CDR1 SQVTM, CDR2 ANQGSEA. V dropped 0 bases and J dropped 2 bases, with 8 bases sitting between them. The CDR3 contains 13 residues. The CDR3 protein is CSVEDEGAYEQYF. Here the CDR3 DNA reads TGCAGCGTTGAAGATGAGGGGGCCTACGAGCAGTACTTC.

The genes are TRBV7-3 and TRBJ1-3; TRBD1 matches 7 bases. The V gene's germline CDR1 is SGHTA and CDR2 FQGTGA. V shed 3 bases, J shed 4 bases, and the junction held 0 bases outside the gene matches. CDR3 length: 13 amino acids. CDR3 loop: CASSLGQGNTIYF. Written as DNA, the CDR3 is TGTGCCAGCAGCTTGGGACAGGGAAACACCATATATTTT.

Written as DNA, the CDR3 is TGTGCCAGCACCTCTCCGGGACAGGGGCTTGAGCAGTACTTC. The encoded protein is CASTSPGQGLEQYF. The rearrangement joins TRBV7-9 to TRBJ2-7; 10 bases are shared with TRBD1. Germline lookup yields CDR1 SEHNR and CDR2 FQNEAQ (reference sequence). V lost 7 bases and J lost 7; bases outside the gene matches: 10. There are 14 residues in the CDR3.

The genes are TRBV5-8 and TRBJ1-1; D is possibly TRBD1 (5 bases). Germline V CDR1 and CDR2: SGHTS, YDEGEE. CDR3 length: 15 amino acids. V was cut by 0 bases and J by 1 base, with 10 bases left in between. The CDR3: CASSLVFTGNTEAFF. In nucleotides, the CDR3 is TGTGCCAGCAGCTTGGTCTTTACAGGGAACACTGAAGCTTTCTTT.

This clone was found a few times. J is TRBJ1-1 and V is TRBV5-4; 9 bases match TRBD1. This CDR3 is built from 13 residues. V was pared by 3 bases and J by 3 bases, with 0 bases of the junction left unmatched. Per the germline V gene, CDR1 is SGHNT and CDR2 is YYREEE (reference sequence). The CDR3 DNA follows: TGTGCCAGCAGCTGGACAGGGGACACTGAAGCTTTCTTT. The encoded protein is CASSWTGDTEAFF.